This T cell receptor (beta chain) was recovered during a study of early T cells in non-severe SARS-CoV-2 infection. In germline, CDR1 is SGHVS, CDR2 FNYEAQ. The CDR3 has 12 residues. V was clipped by 8 bases and J by 6 bases, with 13 bases between them. TCRdb re-derived calls from the 5' RACE reads in MiXCR, one entry per CDR3 protein. The profile shows about 17,000 distinct CDR3 sequences, more than 5% of them singletons. This clonotype was detected ten times or more. The sequence was collected from an adult who was a healthcare worker with PCR-confirmed SARS-CoV-2 infection or an uninfected control (not recorded which). This sequence joins TRBV7-6 and TRBJ1-1; weak D call: TRBD1 (6 bases). Sequences were obtained from whole blood. The CDR3: CASGRGGAEAFF. The DNA for the CDR3 is TGTGCCAGCGGCCGGGGGGGCGCTGAAGCTTTCTTT. The full variable domain, completed using reference TRBV7-6 and TRBJ1-1, is GAGVSQSPRYKVTKRGQDVALRCDPISGHVSLYWYRQALGQGPEFLTYFNYEAQQDKSGLPNDRFSAERPEGSISTLTIQRTEQRDSAMYRCASGRGGAEAFFGQGTRLTVV.